The next 14 T cell receptor beta chains were all read from a single sample in a study of shared clonotypes between healthy human individuals. Measured with immunoSEQ multiplex PCR; TCRdb has only the in-frame clones, and not every one. Of hundreds of thousands of clones listed, about nine tenths were seen once; the top ten hold around 16%. The material sequenced was memory CD8+ T cells sorted from blood. Indicated subset: CD45RO+ cells pooled with CCR7-negative TemRA cells. These receptors all come from a man aged 18 to 30 in good health.

The V and J genes are TRBV27 and TRBJ1-2; TRBD1 matches 7 bases. The CDR3 consists of 13 residues. J lost 6 bases, V lost 3 bases, and 4 bases had no gene match. The V gene's germline CDR1 is MNHEY and CDR2 SMNVEV (reference sequence). As DNA, the CDR3 is TGTGCCAGCAGTTTCACAGGGGATAATGGCTACACCTTC. Its protein product is CASSFTGDNGYTF.

This chain connects TRBV7-9 to TRBJ2-2; D gene unclear. Germline V CDR1 and CDR2: SEHNR, FQNEAQ (reference sequence). Trimming stripped 5 bases from V and 0 bases from J, with 13 bases between. There are 16 residues in the CDR3. CDR3 sequence: CASSPINTPNTGELFF. CDR3 nucleotide sequence: TGTGCCAGCAGCCCAATAAACACCCCGAACACCGGGGAGCTGTTTTTT.

The chain combines TRBV27 with TRBJ2-1; possible D gene TRBD2, 7 bases. The CDR3 is 14 amino acids. V lost 4 bases and J lost 10, with 17 bases in between. The V gene's germline CDR1 is MNHEY and CDR2 SMNVEV (reference sequence). The CDR3 region has the DNA TGTGCCAGCAGTTCCCAGAGGGGGGGCTGGGAGCAGTTCTTC. Protein product: CASSSQRGGWEQFF.

This clone was recorded only once. The chain couples TRBV9 to TRBJ2-7, with TRBD1 matching 11 bases. The ends lost 4 bases at V and 2 bases at J; junction bases unmatched: 8. Germline CDR1 is SGDLS and CDR2 is YYNGEE. This CDR3 has 16 residues. DNA for the CDR3: TGTGCCAGCAGCACCTCCCGGGACAGGGGGACCTACGAGCAGTACTTC. Protein: CASSTSRDRGTYEQYF. The full variable domain, completed using reference TRBV9 and TRBJ2-7, is DSGVTQTPKHLITATGQRVTLRCSPRSGDLSVYWYQQSLDQGLQFLIQYYNGEERAKGNILERFSAQQFPDLHSELNLSSLELGDSALYFCASSTSRDRGTYEQYFGPGTRLTVT.

The genes are TRBV7-2 and TRBJ2-1; D is perhaps TRBD1 (6 bases). Germline V lookup: CDR1 SGHTA, CDR2 FQGNSA. CDR3 length: 15 amino acids. V gave up 2 bases and J gave up 1 base, with 9 bases separating them. This chain's CDR3 is CASSLLRGSYNEQFF. DNA for the CDR3: TGTGCCAGCAGCTTATTAAGGGGGTCCTACAATGAGCAGTTCTTC.

V gene TRBV4-3 combines with J gene TRBJ2-2; the D call may be TRBD1 or TRBD2 (5 bases each). V was clipped by 4 bases and J by 1 base, with 7 bases between them. Looked up from germline, CDR1 is LGHNA and CDR2 is YSLEER. The length of the CDR3 is 14 residues. The CDR3 loop reads CASSRDGNTGELFF. In nucleotides, the CDR3 is TGCGCCAGCAGCCGGGACGGGAACACCGGGGAGCTGTTTTTT.

The genes are TRBV4-3 and TRBJ1-2, with 8 bases aligning to TRBD1. V dropped 0 bases and J dropped 6; count of bases not matched to a gene: 9. CDR1 is LGHNA, CDR2 YSLEER, per germline. This CDR3 comprises 16 residues. The CDR3 bases are TGCGCCAGCAGCCAAGAGTTCCGGGACAGGATCGATGGCTACACCTTC. This gives the protein CASSQEFRDRIDGYTF.

The chain couples TRBV5-5 to TRBJ2-5, with unresolved D. The CDR3 loop spans 14 amino acids. The germline CDR1 and CDR2 sequences are SGHKS and YYEKEE (reference sequence). V shed 0 bases and J shed 9 bases, with 15 bases lying between them. The CDR3 loop is CASSLEDPYGSQYF. In DNA form, the CDR3 reads TGTGCCAGCAGCTTGGAGGACCCATACGGTTCCCAGTACTTC.

This chain connects TRBV6-1 to TRBJ2-7, with D possibly matching TRBD1 (5 bases). The CDR3 sequence is 14 residues long. CDR1 and CDR2 from the germline V gene are MNHNS and SASEGT. V lost 3 bases and J 1 base, leaving 10 bases between the germline ends. The CDR3 DNA follows: TGTGCCAGCAGTGAGCCTGACAGTTCCTACGAGCAGTACTTC. It specifies CASSEPDSSYEQYF.

This chain connects TRBV2 to TRBJ2-2; 10 positions agree with TRBD2. CDR1 is SNHLY and CDR2 is FYNNEI in the germline V gene. V was pared by 3 bases and J by 5 bases, with 9 bases of the junction left unmatched. This CDR3 has 17 amino acids. CDR3 nucleotides: TGTGCCAGCAGTGATCCTCGGACTAGCGGCCTAACCGGGGAGCTGTTTTTT. Its translation is CASSDPRTSGLTGELFF.

This sequence joins TRBV4-2 and TRBJ2-7; 9 bases agree with TRBD2. CDR3 length equals 15 residues. V shed 1 base, J shed 6 bases, and the junction held 7 bases outside the gene matches. Germline V gene lookup returns CDR1 LGHNA and CDR2 YNFKEQ. The CDR3 sequence is CASSQVRGLAGEQYF. The CDR3 DNA reads TGTGCCAGCAGCCAAGTCCGGGGACTAGCAGGCGAGCAGTACTTC.

V gene TRBV6-5 combines with J gene TRBJ1-1; possibly TRBD1 for D (6 bases). V was pared by 0 bases and J by 1 base, with 9 bases between. Germline CDR1 reads MNHEY; CDR2 reads SVGAGI. The CDR3 has 15 amino acids. Here the CDR3 reads CASSYSGAANTEAFF. The CDR3 DNA is TGTGCCAGCAGTTACTCGGGGGCCGCGAACACTGAAGCTTTCTTT.

The CDR3 DNA is TGCGCCAGCAGCTTGGTGGGGATCGATGGCTACACCTTC. This codes for CASSLVGIDGYTF. V is TRBV5-1 and J is TRBJ1-2, with D hard to call. Germline assignment: CDR1 SGHRS and CDR2 YFSETQ. Trimming pared 0 bases from V and 6 bases from J, leaving 9 bases between. This CDR3 has 13 residues.

This clone was found once. Within the sample, other DNA sequences also encode this same CDR3. The rearrangement uses TRBV28 and TRBJ2-7; the D is unclear. The germline gives CDR1 MDHEN, CDR2 SYDVKM. CDR3 length: 12 amino acids. Trimming shortened V by 1 base and J by 4 bases, and 5 bases separated the two germline ends. The CDR3 coding sequence is TGTGCCAGCAGTTTATACCGTTACGAGCAGTACTTC. Translation: CASSLYRYEQYF.